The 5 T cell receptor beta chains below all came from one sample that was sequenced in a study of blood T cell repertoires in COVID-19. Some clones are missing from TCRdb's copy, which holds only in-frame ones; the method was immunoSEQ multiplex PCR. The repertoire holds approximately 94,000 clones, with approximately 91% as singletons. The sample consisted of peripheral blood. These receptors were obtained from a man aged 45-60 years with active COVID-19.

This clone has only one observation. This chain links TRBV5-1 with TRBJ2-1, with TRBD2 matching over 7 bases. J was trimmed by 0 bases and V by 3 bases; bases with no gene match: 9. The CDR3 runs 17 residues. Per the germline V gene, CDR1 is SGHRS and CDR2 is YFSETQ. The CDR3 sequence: CASSWGAGSSSYNEQFF. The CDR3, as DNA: TGCGCCAGCAGCTGGGGAGCGGGGTCGAGCTCCTACAATGAGCAGTTCTTC.

CDR3 nucleotides: TGTGCCAGCAGCCCATACGAAGTCGGGGGACTTGGGGAGACCCAGTACTTC. Its protein product is CASSPYEVGGLGETQYF. The rearrangement links TRBV7-7 to TRBJ2-5; TRBD2 might be the D (6 bases). Trimming shortened V by 5 bases and J by 5 bases, and 24 bases separated the two germline ends. This CDR3 spans 17 amino acids. CDR1 is SSHAT and CDR2 is FNYEAQ in the germline V gene (reference sequence).

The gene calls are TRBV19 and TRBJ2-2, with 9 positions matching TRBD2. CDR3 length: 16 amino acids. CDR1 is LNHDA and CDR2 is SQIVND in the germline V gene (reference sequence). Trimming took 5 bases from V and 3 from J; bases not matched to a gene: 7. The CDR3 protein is CASSSGGGGDTGELFF. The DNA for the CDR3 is TGTGCCAGTAGTTCTGGCGGGGGGGGCGACACCGGGGAGCTGTTTTTT.

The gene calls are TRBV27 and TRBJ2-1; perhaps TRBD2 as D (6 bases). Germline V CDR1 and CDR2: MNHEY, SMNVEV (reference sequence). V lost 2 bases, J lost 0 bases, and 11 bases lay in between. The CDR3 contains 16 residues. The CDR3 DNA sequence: TGTGCCAGCAGTTTAGTGGGGAGGAGCTCCTACAATGAGCAGTTCTTC. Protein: CASSLVGRSSYNEQFF.

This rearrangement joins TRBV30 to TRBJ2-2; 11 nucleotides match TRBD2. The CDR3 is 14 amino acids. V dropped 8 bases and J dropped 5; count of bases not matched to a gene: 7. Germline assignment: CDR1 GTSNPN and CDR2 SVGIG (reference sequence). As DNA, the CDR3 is TGTGCCGGTAGAGGGACTAGCGGAACCGGGGAGCTGTTTTTT. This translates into CAGRGTSGTGELFF.